This entry is about one T cell receptor (beta chain). Its specificity is not known. This sample stems from a study of T cell responses to AZD1222 COVID-19 vaccine. Findings and limits, study-wide: Close to half of all spike-specific TCRs reportedly target regions of the variants that are unmutated. Females outnumbered males among donors, who were mostly white British; clonal diversity was possibly underestimated.

Clones were sequenced by immunoSEQ multiplex PCR, and TCRdb holds only the in-frame ones, with some missing. The table lists under 250,000 clones, under 95% of them singletons. Germline V lookup: CDR1 SGDLS, CDR2 YYNGEE. V was pared by 0 bases and J by 13 bases, with 20 bases between. CDR3 length equals 15 residues. V is TRBV9 and J is TRBJ2-1; tentatively, D is TRBD1 (5 bases). Sample: peripheral blood, taken on day 0 of MenACWY control vaccination. The source is an adult in good health. The DNA of the CDR3 is TGTGCCAGCAGCGTAGGAAAGGGGTTCCCCCTCAGACAGTTCTTC. Translating it yields CASSVGKGFPLRQFF.